A selection of T cell receptor beta chains follows, all from one sample in a study of blood T cells in healthy people across ages. MiXCR, run by TCRdb on the 5' RACE reads, gives a single entry per CDR3 protein. Found here are 380,000 or so distinct CDR3 sequences, about 52% of them singletons; the top ten hold 45% to 55%. Sequencing was carried out using blood. These receptors were collected from a man in his sixties in good health. Both conserved end residues are part of each CDR3. The D gene is left open where the match is weak. Not all rows give a size; the values are once, few, many and, for expanded clones, a class.

j_call clone_size d_call v_call cdr3_nt cdr3_aa
TRBJ2-7 few . TRBV27 TGTGCCAGCAGTTCCATCTTAATGGCGTCGTACGAGCAGTACTTC CASSSILMASYEQYF
TRBJ2-1 few . TRBV29-1 TGCAGCGGGGGGTTAGTAACCGGTGAGCAGTTCTTC CSGGLVTGEQFF
TRBJ2-3 . . TRBV7-2 TGTGTCAGCAGCTCCCAGTCGACTAGTTCGGGCACGCAGTATTTT CVSSSQSTSSGTQYF
TRBJ2-3 . . TRBV29-1 TGCAGCGTTATTAGGGCAGGCAGCACAGATACGCAGTATTTT CSVIRAGSTDTQYF
TRBJ2-5 . TRBD2 TRBV20-1 TGCAGTGCTAGTTGGGCCTGGACTAGTCAGGACGAGCGGTACTTC CSASWAWTSQDERYF
TRBJ2-7 . TRBD2 TRBV11-2 TGTGCCAGCAGCTATAGCGGGAGGACCTACGAGCAGTACTTC CASSYSGRTYEQYF
TRBJ2-5 few . TRBV7-2 TGTGCCAGCAGCTTATTTTGGAGACTGAACAATGAGCAGTACTTC CASSLFWRLNNEQYF
TRBJ1-2 . . TRBV12-3/TRBV12-4 TGTGCCAGCTCTTTCGGGGGTGCTAACTATGGCTACACCTTC CASSFGGANYGYTF
TRBJ2-5 . TRBD2 TRBV27 TGTGCCAGCAGTCAAGGGACTAGCGGGCACCAAGAGACCCAGTACTTC CASSQGTSGHQETQYF
TRBJ2-1 few TRBD2 TRBV20-1 TGCAGTGCTAGAGTCTACGAGCCCGGGAGGAGCTCCTACAATGAGCAGTTCTTC CSARVYEPGRSSYNEQFF
TRBJ2-7 . . TRBV6-2/TRBV6-3 TGTGCCAGCAGTCCGACCGTGGGAGGGGGATACGAGCAGTACTTC CASSPTVGGGYEQYF
TRBJ2-5 . TRBD1 TRBV29-1 TGCGGCGACCGGGACAGGAAGTACCAAGAGACCCAGTACTTC CGDRDRKYQETQYF
TRBJ2-1 few . TRBV7-3 TGTGCCAGCAGCTTAGTACTAACCACCTACAATGAGCAGTTCTTC CASSLVLTTYNEQFF
TRBJ2-1 . . TRBV29-1 TGCAACACCAAGAGCGGATACAATGAGCAGTTCTTC CNTKSGYNEQFF
TRBJ2-1 few TRBD2 TRBV7-2 TGTGCCAGCAGCTTAGGCGGGAGGGTCGACAATGAGCAGTTCTTC CASSLGGRVDNEQFF
TRBJ1-5 . . TRBV28 TGTGCCAGCAGCCCTCAGGGGAGGGGGAGCAATCAGCCCCAGCATTTT CASSPQGRGSNQPQHF
TRBJ2-3 . . TRBV7-9 TGTGCCAGCAGCCTTGAGGGGGGAGCCCCAGATACGCAGTATTTT CASSLEGGAPDTQYF
TRBJ2-1 . . TRBV27 TGTGCCAGCAGTCTGACCATACAGGGTCATGAGCAGTTCTTC CASSLTIQGHEQFF
TRBJ2-2 . TRBD1 TRBV20-1 TGCAGTGCTCTCGACAGGGGGCACACCGGGGAGCTGTTTTTT CSALDRGHTGELFF
TRBJ2-1 . . TRBV27 TGTGCCAGCAGTTTGCCGGGAACTGAGCAGTTCTTC CASSLPGTEQFF
TRBJ2-7 . TRBD2 TRBV2 TGTGCCAGCAGTGAACTAGCGGGAGCCCTCTACGAGCAGTACTTC CASSELAGALYEQYF
TRBJ2-5 . TRBD1 TRBV9 TGTGCCAGCAGCGTAGAGGCAGGGGGCGAGACCCAGTACTTC CASSVEAGGETQYF
TRBJ1-1 . . TRBV20-1 TGCAGTGCTAGGGGTGAAGCTTTCTTT CSARGEAFF
TRBJ2-3 few . TRBV30 TGTGCCTGGAGTACCCCGGGGGCAGATACGCAGTATTTT CAWSTPGADTQYF
TRBJ1-5 . TRBD1 TRBV12-3/TRBV12-4 TGTGCCAGCAGCCCGGGACAGGGAGTCAATCAGCCCCAGCATTTT CASSPGQGVNQPQHF
TRBJ2-7 . . TRBV6-2/TRBV6-3 TGTGCCAGCATGAGGGTAGCGGCTGGTGAGCAGTACTTC CASMRVAAGEQYF
TRBJ2-3 few TRBD2 TRBV4-3 TGCGCCAGCAGCCAAGATCTAGCGGGGGGCGCGGATACGCAGTATTTT CASSQDLAGGADTQYF
TRBJ2-7 . . TRBV3-1 TGTGCCAGCAGCGAAGGCAGGGGTTCCTACGAGCAGTACTTC CASSEGRGSYEQYF
TRBJ2-3 few . TRBV29-1 TGCAGCATCCCTTCAGGGGATACGCAGTATTTT CSIPSGDTQYF
TRBJ2-5 . TRBD1 TRBV20-1 TGCAGTGCGCGGGACAGGGTGTACCAAGAGACCCAGTACTTC CSARDRVYQETQYF
TRBJ2-1 few . TRBV29-1 TGCAGCGTTCAGGACACCTACAATGAGCAGTTCTTC CSVQDTYNEQFF
TRBJ2-1 few . TRBV4-3 TGCGCCAGCAGCCAAGCCCCAGGGTCCAATGAGCAGTTCTTC CASSQAPGSNEQFF
TRBJ2-7 . TRBD2 TRBV7-2 TGTGCCAGCAGCTCATGGACTAGCGGGAGAAACGAGCAGTACTTC CASSSWTSGRNEQYF
TRBJ2-7 few . TRBV6-2/TRBV6-3 TGTGCCAGCAGTCTGCCTTCCGAGGAGGTCTTAAGCTCCTACAATGAGCAGTACTTC CASSLPSEEVLSSYNEQYF
TRBJ1-4 . . TRBV29-1 TGCAGCGTTGAAGATAGGGGGTCGGAAAAACTGTTTTTT CSVEDRGSEKLFF
TRBJ2-5 . TRBD2 TRBV7-6 TGTGCCAGCAGCTCGGGACTAGCGGTAGAGACCCAGTACTTC CASSSGLAVETQYF
TRBJ2-3 many . TRBV21-1 TGTGCCAGCAAGCCGACCATCCCGGGAACAGATACGCAGTATTTT CASKPTIPGTDTQYF
TRBJ2-3 . . TRBV5-1 TGCGCCAGCAGCTTGGGAGGGGCCAGCCCCACAGATACGCAGTATTTT CASSLGGASPTDTQYF
TRBJ2-1 . TRBD1 TRBV7-2 TGTGCCAGCACCGTGGACAGGGGCTCCTACAATGAGCAGTTCTTC CASTVDRGSYNEQFF
TRBJ2-7 . TRBD2 TRBV20-1 TGCAGTGCTAGGACGGTTAGCGGGAGGGCTGGTGAGCAGTACTTC CSARTVSGRAGEQYF
TRBJ2-4 . TRBD2 TRBV3-1 TGTGCCAGCAGCCAAGTCGGCCGGGAGGAGTACTTC CASSQVGREEYF
TRBJ2-7 . TRBD1 TRBV2 TGTGCCAGCAGCGCGGAGCAGGGGGCCTACGAGCAGTACTTC CASSAEQGAYEQYF
TRBJ2-7 once . TRBV9 TGTGCCAGCAGCGTAGCCGTCGGGGGAGTCTACGAGCAGTACTTC CASSVAVGGVYEQYF